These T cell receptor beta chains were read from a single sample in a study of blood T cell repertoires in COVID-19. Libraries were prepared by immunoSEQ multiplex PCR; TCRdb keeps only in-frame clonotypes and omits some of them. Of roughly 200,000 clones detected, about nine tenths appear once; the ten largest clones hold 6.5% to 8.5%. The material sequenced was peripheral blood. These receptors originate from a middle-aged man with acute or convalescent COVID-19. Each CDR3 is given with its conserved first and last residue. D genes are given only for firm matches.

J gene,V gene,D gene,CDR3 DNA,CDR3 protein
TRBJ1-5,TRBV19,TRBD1,TGTGCCAGTAGTATTCGGACAGGGCTTTCCAATCAGCCCCAGCATTTT,CASSIRTGLSNQPQHF
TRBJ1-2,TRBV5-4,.,TGTGCCAGCAGCTTGGCGTGGGGAGGGCGGGGCTACACCTTC,CASSLAWGGRGYTF
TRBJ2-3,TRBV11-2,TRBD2,TGTGCCAGCAGCGCCACGGGGGGTCCTAGCACAGATACGCAGTATTTT,CASSATGGPSTDTQYF
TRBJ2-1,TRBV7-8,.,TGTGCCAGCAGCTCGGTCCGCGGAATCAATGAGCAGTTCTTC,CASSSVRGINEQFF
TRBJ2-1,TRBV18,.,TGTGCCAGCTCACCCCTCCAGGTATCTTACTACAATGAGCAGTTCTTC,CASSPLQVSYYNEQFF
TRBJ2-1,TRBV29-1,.,TGCAGCGCGGAACCGGGGTTTAAGGAGTTCTTC,CSAEPGFKEFF
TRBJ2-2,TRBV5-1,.,TGCGCCAGCAGCTTGGGACGACTAGCCGGGGAGCTGTTTTTT,CASSLGRLAGELFF
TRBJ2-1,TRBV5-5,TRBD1,TGTGCCAGCAGCTGGACAGGGGACCTAAAGTTCTTC,CASSWTGDLKFF
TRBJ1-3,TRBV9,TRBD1,TGTGCCAGCAGCCCAGGGACAGCTGGAAACACCATATATTTT,CASSPGTAGNTIYF
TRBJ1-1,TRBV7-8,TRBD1,TGTGCCAGCAGCTTAGACAGGGGGCCGGGAAGGGCTTTCTTT,CASSLDRGPGRAFF
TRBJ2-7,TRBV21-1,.,TGTGCCAGCAGCAAAGCGCGTAATATGCCTTCGGGACAGGGGGAAAGAGTCTATCCTGGCGAGCAGTACTTC,CASSKARNMPSGQGERVYPGEQYF